A selection of T cell receptor beta chains follows, all from one sample in a study of shared clonotypes between healthy human individuals. Clones were sequenced by immunoSEQ multiplex PCR, and TCRdb holds only the in-frame ones, with some missing. In the table there are hundreds of thousands of clones, around 78% of which are singletons. Sequencing was carried out using PBMCs. Every receptor here comes from a woman aged 40 to 50 in good health. Some clones in this sample may be carry-over from other donors' samples. CDR3s include the opening cysteine and the closing phenylalanine or tryptophan. The order of the fields is D gene, V gene, J gene, clone size, CDR3 protein, CDR3 DNA. A D gene is named only where the DNA matches it firmly. Only some rows state a clone size, as once, few, many or a class for expanded clones.

d_gene: -
v_gene: TRBV18
j_gene: TRBJ2-4
abundance: -
CDR3aa: CASSPPSGLAKNIQYF
CDR3nt: TGTGCCAGCTCACCACCTAGCGGATTAGCCAAAAACATTCAGTACTTC

d_gene: -
v_gene: TRBV10-2
j_gene: TRBJ1-5
abundance: -
CDR3aa: CASSEGFDRSNQPQHF
CDR3nt: TGCGCCAGCAGTGAGGGATTCGACCGTAGCAATCAGCCCCAGCATTTT

d_gene: TRBD2
v_gene: TRBV29-1
j_gene: TRBJ2-7
abundance: -
CDR3aa: CSVLAGVDEQYF
CDR3nt: TGCAGCGTTCTAGCGGGAGTAGACGAGCAGTACTTC

d_gene: TRBD1
v_gene: TRBV19
j_gene: TRBJ2-1
abundance: -
CDR3aa: CASNNRGRSDEQFF
CDR3nt: TGTGCCAGTAACAACAGGGGGCGATCCGATGAGCAGTTCTTC

d_gene: TRBD2
v_gene: TRBV18
j_gene: TRBJ2-7
abundance: few
CDR3aa: CASSPGTSGTGEQYF
CDR3nt: TGTGCCAGCTCACCAGGGACTAGCGGGACCGGCGAGCAGTACTTC

d_gene: -
v_gene: TRBV9
j_gene: TRBJ1-1
abundance: few
CDR3aa: CASSVGKNRDEAFF
CDR3nt: TGTGCCAGCAGCGTAGGGAAAAATAGGGATGAAGCTTTCTTT

d_gene: -
v_gene: TRBV4-1
j_gene: TRBJ2-1
abundance: -
CDR3aa: CASSQVPVIYNEQFF
CDR3nt: TGCGCCAGCAGCCAAGTTCCGGTAATCTACAATGAGCAGTTCTTC

d_gene: -
v_gene: TRBV27
j_gene: TRBJ1-2
abundance: -
CDR3aa: CASSSSPQGAYGYTF
CDR3nt: TGTGCCAGCAGTTCATCCCCCCAGGGCGCCTATGGCTACACCTTC

d_gene: -
v_gene: TRBV30
j_gene: TRBJ1-2
abundance: few
CDR3aa: CAWSVSHGYTF
CDR3nt: TGTGCCTGGAGTGTTAGTCATGGCTACACCTTC

d_gene: -
v_gene: TRBV6-4
j_gene: TRBJ1-4
abundance: -
CDR3aa: CASSVSSDLGELFF
CDR3nt: TGTGCCAGCAGTGTCTCCTCCGACTTGGGAGAACTGTTTTTT

d_gene: -
v_gene: TRBV10-3
j_gene: TRBJ1-2
abundance: -
CDR3aa: CAISPTANYGYTF
CDR3nt: TGTGCCATCAGCCCGACAGCAAACTATGGCTACACCTTC

d_gene: TRBD1
v_gene: TRBV5-1
j_gene: TRBJ1-1
abundance: -
CDR3aa: CASSETGLNTEAFF
CDR3nt: TGCGCCAGCAGCGAGACAGGGCTGAACACTGAAGCTTTCTTT

d_gene: -
v_gene: TRBV27
j_gene: TRBJ2-7
abundance: -
CDR3aa: CASSRKSGAGAYEQYF
CDR3nt: TGTGCCAGCAGCCGAAAAAGCGGAGCCGGTGCCTACGAGCAGTACTTC

d_gene: -
v_gene: TRBV4-2
j_gene: TRBJ2-1
abundance: few
CDR3aa: CASSQKGGKSNEQFF
CDR3nt: TGTGCCAGCAGCCAGAAGGGCGGGAAGAGCAATGAGCAGTTCTTC

d_gene: -
v_gene: TRBV7-2
j_gene: TRBJ1-3
abundance: -
CDR3aa: CASSLEVLGNTIYF
CDR3nt: TGTGCCAGCAGCTTAGAGGTTCTAGGAAACACCATATATTTT

d_gene: -
v_gene: TRBV7-9
j_gene: TRBJ2-4
abundance: -
CDR3aa: CASSSRTSGIQYF
CDR3nt: TGTGCCAGCAGCTCCCGGACGAGTGGCATTCAGTACTTC

d_gene: -
v_gene: TRBV2
j_gene: TRBJ2-2
abundance: -
CDR3aa: CASKRSVSNTGELFF
CDR3nt: TGTGCCAGCAAGAGGAGCGTATCGAACACCGGGGAGCTGTTTTTT

d_gene: -
v_gene: TRBV15
j_gene: TRBJ1-5
abundance: -
CDR3aa: CATSPGPSRPQHF
CDR3nt: TGTGCCACCAGCCCGGGACCGTCTCGGCCCCAGCATTTT

d_gene: TRBD1
v_gene: TRBV6-6
j_gene: TRBJ2-7
abundance: -
CDR3aa: CASSLRTGRFSEQYF
CDR3nt: TGTGCCAGCAGTTTAAGGACAGGGAGGTTTAGCGAGCAGTACTTC

d_gene: -
v_gene: TRBV2
j_gene: TRBJ1-4
abundance: -
CDR3aa: CASSGPANEKLFF
CDR3nt: TGTGCCAGCAGTGGGCCGGCGAATGAAAAACTGTTTTTT

d_gene: -
v_gene: TRBV10-3
j_gene: TRBJ2-1
abundance: once
CDR3aa: CAISERSAGEQFF
CDR3nt: TGTGCCATCAGTGAGAGATCGGCGGGGGAGCAGTTCTTC

d_gene: TRBD1
v_gene: TRBV5-1
j_gene: TRBJ2-7
abundance: few
CDR3aa: CASSPRTGNPSYEQYF
CDR3nt: TGCGCCAGCAGTCCCCGGACAGGAAACCCCTCCTACGAGCAGTACTTC

d_gene: TRBD1
v_gene: TRBV4-1
j_gene: TRBJ1-2
abundance: -
CDR3aa: CASSPGQGSNYGYTF
CDR3nt: TGCGCCAGCAGCCCGGGACAGGGATCTAACTATGGCTACACCTTC

d_gene: -
v_gene: TRBV7-3
j_gene: TRBJ2-3
abundance: once
CDR3aa: CASSLVPSGMDTQYF
CDR3nt: TGTGCCAGCAGCTTAGTCCCTTCTGGGATGGATACGCAGTATTTT

d_gene: -
v_gene: TRBV6-1
j_gene: TRBJ1-2
abundance: few
CDR3aa: CASSEAEDINYGYTF
CDR3nt: TGTGCCAGCAGTGAAGCAGAAGACATCAACTATGGCTACACCTTC

d_gene: -
v_gene: TRBV4-1
j_gene: TRBJ2-7
abundance: -
CDR3aa: CASSLHRVADEQYF
CDR3nt: TGCGCCAGCAGCCTCCACAGGGTAGCCGACGAGCAGTACTTC

d_gene: TRBD1
v_gene: TRBV2
j_gene: TRBJ1-2
abundance: once
CDR3aa: CASRLNRQGKGGYTF
CDR3nt: TGTGCCAGCAGGCTAAATCGACAGGGTAAAGGGGGCTACACCTTC

d_gene: -
v_gene: TRBV5-5
j_gene: TRBJ1-5
abundance: -
CDR3aa: CASSLGTTDQPQHF
CDR3nt: TGTGCCAGCAGCTTGGGGACAACGGATCAGCCCCAGCATTTT